This T cell receptor beta chain was recovered during a study of cytomegalovirus exposure and HLA in healthy donors. Points from the study as a whole: Sequencing probably produced one cluster of sequence variants that were highly shared. The listing of approximately 160 TCR beta chains classed them as cytomegalovirus-associated.

The primer mix had 60 Vbeta and 13 Jbeta primers. Profiled with immunoSEQ multiplex PCR; TCRdb holds only in-frame clones, not every one. The sample consists of around 100,000 clones, around 70% of them appearing once. Germline values: CDR1 DFQATT, CDR2 SNEGSKA (reference sequence). This CDR3 has 9 residues. The V end lost 7 bases, the J end lost 8 bases, and 8 bases lay between the germline ends. This clone was recorded once. Its antigen is not identified. Source material: PBMCs. The TCR sequence derives from a man aged 30 to 45 in good health and CMV-seropositive. The chain combines TRBV20-1 with TRBJ1-2, with D hard to call. Here the CDR3 reads CSVGHGYTF. The CDR3 DNA is TGCAGTGTTGGGCACGGCTACACCTTC.